Shown below are 31 T cell receptor beta chains from a single sample sequenced in a study of tumor-infiltrating lymphocytes in localized non-small cell lung cancer. Produced via immunoSEQ multiplex PCR; TCRdb's table is partial and in-frame only. The repertoire holds fewer than 7,500 clones, about two thirds seen once, with approximately 13% in the top ten. The sample comprised lung tumor tissue. The receptors shown here come from a human donor with non-small cell lung cancer.

This sequence joins TRBV9 and TRBJ2-3; the D is unclear. V was trimmed by 2 bases and J by 1 base, leaving 8 bases between them. The CDR3 runs to 14 residues. Germline V CDR1 and CDR2: SGDLS, YYNGEE. The chain's CDR3 is CASSVRWGTDTQYF. In DNA form, the CDR3 reads TGTGCCAGCAGCGTGAGATGGGGCACAGATACGCAGTATTTT.

This clone appeared a few times. The chain links TRBV5-1 to TRBJ1-1, with D hard to call. Germline V gene data show CDR1 as SGHRS and CDR2 as YFSETQ. V dropped 1 base and J dropped 1 base, with 14 bases sitting between them. The CDR3 runs to 16 residues. The CDR3 region has the DNA TGCGCCAGCAGCTTGATAGGGAGCTCCCCGAACACTGAAGCTTTCTTT. Translating gives CASSLIGSSPNTEAFF.

This rearrangement joins TRBV7-9 to TRBJ1-5; tentatively, D is TRBD1 (5 bases). The germline CDR1 and CDR2 sequences are SEHNR and FQNEAQ (reference sequence). With 2 bases removed from V and 8 bases from J, the gap between germline ends came to 13 bases. This CDR3 has 14 residues. Here the CDR3 reads CASSLSGGKEPQHF. In DNA form, the CDR3 reads TGTGCCAGCAGCTTAAGCGGGGGGAAGGAGCCCCAGCATTTT. The complete variable domain, with remaining parts taken from reference TRBV7-9 and TRBJ1-5, reads DTGVSQNPRHKITKRGQNVTFRCDPISEHNRLYWYRQTLGQGPEFLTYFQNEAQLEKSRLLSDRFSAERPKGSFSTLEIQRTEQGDSAMYLCASSLSGGKEPQHFGDGTRLSIL.

The gene calls are TRBV28 and TRBJ1-3; D may be TRBD1 (6 bases). CDR1 MDHEN and CDR2 SYDVKM come from the germline V gene. Trimming took off 7 bases at V and 1 base at J, with 11 bases between the two ends. There are 14 residues in the CDR3. This CDR3 reads CASTPGQSGNTIYF. CDR3 sequence (DNA): TGTGCCAGCACCCCCGGACAGTCTGGAAACACCATATATTTT.

This rearrangement joins TRBV11-3 to TRBJ2-1; D ambiguous. The CDR3 has 12 amino acids. Trimming removed 1 base from V and 8 bases from J, with 6 bases in between. Germline CDR1 is SGHNT and CDR2 is YENEEA. This CDR3 is CASSLVVDEQFF. The CDR3 DNA is TGTGCCAGCAGCTTAGTAGTCGATGAGCAGTTCTTC. The whole variable domain, filled in from reference TRBV11-3 and TRBJ2-1, reads EAGVVQSPRYKIIEKKQPVAFWCNPISGHNTLYWYLQNLGQGPELLIRYENEEAVDDSQLPKDRFSAERLKGVDSTLKIQPAELGDSAVYLCASSLVVDEQFFGPGTRLTVL.

In its sample, this clone was seen once. The J gene is TRBJ1-1, the V gene TRBV15; 7 nucleotides align to TRBD1. Germline CDR1 is LNHNV and CDR2 is YYDKDF (reference sequence). With V trimmed by 0 bases and J by 4 bases, 5 bases remained unmatched. The CDR3 runs to 15 residues. CDR3 nucleotide sequence: TGTGCCACCAGCAGAGATAGGGGGCAGGTCACTGAAGCTTTCTTT. It translates to CATSRDRGQVTEAFF.

CDR3 sequence reads: CASSIQGIVETQYF. The CDR3 nucleotides read TGTGCCAGTAGTATACAGGGAATTGTGGAGACCCAGTACTTC. The chain combines TRBV19 with TRBJ2-5, with D tentatively TRBD1 (5 bases). Germline V gives CDR1 LNHDA, CDR2 SQIVND (reference sequence). CDR3 length: 14 amino acids. Trimming left V 2 bases short and J 5 bases short, with 12 bases between. The variable domain in full, completed from reference TRBV19 and TRBJ2-5, reads DGGITQSPKYLFRKEGQNVTLSCEQNLNHDAMYWYRQDPGQGLRLIYYSQIVNDFQKGDIAEGYSVSREKKESFPLTVTSAQKNPTAFYLCASSIQGIVETQYFGPGTRLLVL.

Within the sample, this clone is medium-sized (0.01 to 0.1%). The rearrangement uses TRBV5-4 and TRBJ1-6, with a weak D call TRBD1 (5 bases). V was trimmed by 4 bases and J by 6 bases, leaving 17 bases between them. The CDR3 consists of 16 residues. CDR1 is SGHNT, CDR2 YYREEE, per germline (reference sequence). The CDR3 nucleotides are TGTGCCAGCAGCCCAGGGATTGGGTCTAGTAATTCACCCCTCCACTTT. Its protein product is CASSPGIGSSNSPLHF.

V gene TRBV7-6 combines with J gene TRBJ1-2; D call uncertain. This CDR3 is 14 amino acids long. V was cut by 5 bases and J by 8 bases, with 18 bases left in between. Looked up from germline, CDR1 is SGHVS and CDR2 is FNYEAQ. This CDR3 is CASSALLSGEGYTF. Here the CDR3 DNA reads TGTGCCAGCAGCGCTCTTCTCTCCGGGGAGGGCTACACCTTC.

V is TRBV6-1 and J is TRBJ2-7, with 8 positions matching TRBD1. This CDR3 is built from 14 residues. Losses at the gene ends were 0 bases for V and 6 bases for J; bases not matched to a gene: 4. Germline assignment: CDR1 MNHNS and CDR2 SASEGT. CDR3 sequence: CASSEAQGAGEQYF. In nucleotides, the CDR3 is TGTGCCAGCAGTGAAGCGCAGGGGGCGGGCGAGCAGTACTTC.

The chain combines TRBV7-8 with TRBJ1-1; D unresolved. This CDR3 region has 14 residues. Trimming cost V 1 base and J 2 bases, with 8 bases left between them. CDR1 SGHVS and CDR2 FQNEAQ come from the germline V gene. Here the CDR3 DNA reads TGTGCCAGCAGCTTAGGGCTGGGAAACACTGAAGCTTTCTTT. This sequence encodes CASSLGLGNTEAFF.

The rearrangement uses TRBV7-3 and TRBJ1-5; D possibly corresponds to TRBD1 (5 bases). The CDR3 spans 14 residues. The V end lost 5 bases, the J end lost 5 bases, and 13 bases lay between the germline ends. Per the germline V gene, CDR1 is SGHTA and CDR2 is FQGTGA. As DNA, the CDR3 is TGTGCCAGCAGCCCTCGGGGCCGGGATCAGCCCCAGCATTTT. This sequence encodes CASSPRGRDQPQHF.

Of note for this clone: The junction shows a germline mismatch at one end, possibly a read error. The chain links TRBV6-5 to TRBJ1-2; D is unresolved. Germline CDR1 reads MNHEY; CDR2 reads SVGAGI. The CDR3 has 15 residues. The CDR3 loop reads CASRPLASDSESYLF. Here the CDR3 DNA reads TGTGCCAGCAGGCCACTAGCTTCGGATTCCGAGTCCTATCTCTTC.

V gene TRBV10-3 combines with J gene TRBJ1-5; D not resolved. Trimming took 10 bases from V and 2 from J, leaving 15 bases between them. Germline-derived CDR1 and CDR2 are ENHRY and SYGVKD. CDR3 length: 14 residues. The CDR3 here is CASRTGMGNQPQHF. The CDR3 bases are TGTGCCAGCAGGACGGGGATGGGCAATCAGCCCCAGCATTTT.

By share of the sample, this clone is medium-sized. V usage is TRBV4-2 and J usage is TRBJ2-3; 14 bases are shared with TRBD2. Germline V gene data show CDR1 as LGHNA and CDR2 as YNFKEQ. With 4 bases clipped from V and 4 bases from J, the junction kept 7 bases outside the gene matches. CDR3 length: 17 residues. For the CDR3, the DNA is TGTGCCAGCAGCCTTCCGGGACTAGCGGGAGCGGCAGATACGCAGTATTTT. Protein sequence: CASSLPGLAGAADTQYF.

This chain uses TRBV5-1 with TRBJ2-1; D gene ambiguous. The V end was cut by 0 bases, the J end by 4 bases, with 8 bases between. Germline V CDR1 and CDR2: SGHRS, YFSETQ. There are 14 residues in the CDR3. CDR3 residues: CASSLEVLYNEQFF. In DNA form, the CDR3 reads TGCGCCAGCAGCTTGGAGGTCCTATACAATGAGCAGTTCTTC.

This clone occurred a few times. This rearrangement joins TRBV7-2 to TRBJ2-5; TRBD2 matches at 12 bases. Trimming removed 2 bases from V and 3 bases from J; junction bases left unmatched: 4. CDR3 length equals 16 residues. Germline lookup yields CDR1 SGHTA and CDR2 FQGNSA. The CDR3 coding sequence is TGTGCCAGCAGCTTAACCCGACTAGCGGGGGAAGAGACCCAGTACTTC. Amino acids: CASSLTRLAGEETQYF.

The V call is TRBV7-2, the J call TRBJ1-2; possible D gene TRBD1, 6 bases. Germline values: CDR1 SGHTA, CDR2 FQGNSA. This CDR3 has 15 amino acids. Deletions cut 3 bases from V and 7 bases from J, with 18 bases between. This CDR3 is CASSLKAGEAFGYTF. The CDR3 DNA follows: TGTGCCAGCAGCTTGAAGGCAGGGGAAGCCTTTGGCTACACCTTC.

This clone is medium-sized within its sample. The gene calls are TRBV15 and TRBJ1-4; 7 nucleotides match TRBD1. Germline values: CDR1 LNHNV, CDR2 YYDKDF (reference sequence). The CDR3 sequence is 13 residues long. V shed 7 bases and J 3 bases; nucleotides not matched to a gene: 2. As DNA, the CDR3 is TGTGCCACCAAACAGGGGTCTAATGAAAAACTGTTTTTT. Translation: CATKQGSNEKLFF.

This clone has more than one count but fewer than ten. The chain carries TRBV11-2 and TRBJ1-1, with D perhaps matching TRBD1 (6 bases). From germline, CDR1 is SGHAT and CDR2 FQNNGV. The V gene lost 5 bases and the J gene lost 1 base, with 8 bases spanning the gap. This CDR3 contains 13 residues. The CDR3 DNA sequence: TGTGCCAGCAGCCGGACAGAGAACACTGAAGCTTTCTTT. This gives the protein CASSRTENTEAFF.

This clone appeared a few times. The chain recombines TRBV11-2 with TRBJ1-2; D possibly corresponds to TRBD1 (5 bases). CDR1 is SGHAT and CDR2 is FQNNGV in the germline V gene. V lost 0 bases to trimming and J lost 6 bases, with 5 bases between them. CDR3 length: 12 residues. The CDR3 nucleotides read TGTGCCAGCAGCTTAGAAGGGGATGGCTACACCTTC. This gives the protein CASSLEGDGYTF.

The chain carries TRBV5-5 and TRBJ2-3; perhaps D is TRBD1 or TRBD2 (5 bases each). V was clipped by 0 bases and J by 1 base, with 15 bases between them. The germline V gene has CDR1 SGHKS and CDR2 YYEKEE (reference sequence). The CDR3 covers 17 residues. CDR3 nucleotides: TGTGCCAGCAGCTTGGCCTCGGGGCAGGGACGCACAGATACGCAGTATTTT. Its protein is CASSLASGQGRTDTQYF. Using reference TRBV5-5 and TRBJ2-3 for the parts outside the CDR3, the full variable domain is DAGVTQSPTHLIKTRGQQVTLRCSPISGHKSVSWYQQVLGQGPQFIFQYYEKEERGRGNFPDRFSARQFPNYSSELNVNALLLGDSALYLCASSLASGQGRTDTQYFGPGTRLTVL.

This clone was picked up one time. V is TRBV30 and J is TRBJ1-5; D not resolved. Germline V CDR1 and CDR2: GTSNPN, SVGIG (reference sequence). Trimming stripped 4 bases from V and 1 base from J, with 5 bases between. CDR3 size: 12 residues. The CDR3 loop reads CAWNVSNQPQHF. The DNA for the CDR3 is TGTGCCTGGAATGTCAGCAATCAGCCCCAGCATTTT.

In this sample, this clone turned up a few times. The V gene is TRBV4-3, the J gene TRBJ1-2; D is undetermined. The CDR3 is 15 residues long. CDR1 LGHNA and CDR2 YSLEER come from the germline V gene. Trimming cost V 0 bases and J 4 bases, with 12 bases left between them. The CDR3 spells CASSQEVSLVYGYTF. In DNA, the CDR3 is TGCGCCAGCAGCCAAGAAGTTAGTTTAGTCTATGGCTACACCTTC.

This chain joins TRBV30 and TRBJ2-5, with 7 bases aligning to TRBD2. The V gene end was trimmed by 0 bases and the J gene end by 5 bases; junction bases not matched to a gene: 6. Looked up from germline, CDR1 is GTSNPN and CDR2 is SVGIG (reference sequence). The CDR3 covers 14 residues. CDR3 DNA: TGTGCCTGGAGTGTACCAGCGGGAATGGAGACCCAGTACTTC. Its translation is CAWSVPAGMETQYF.

The genes are TRBV30 and TRBJ1-5; no clear D gene. V was trimmed by 0 bases and J by 7 bases, leaving 13 bases between them. CDR3 length: 14 residues. Germline V CDR1 and CDR2: GTSNPN, SVGIG (reference sequence). CDR3 region: CAWSVPLNGQPQHF. CDR3 nucleotide sequence: TGTGCCTGGAGTGTCCCCCTGAATGGGCAGCCCCAGCATTTT.

The rearrangement uses TRBV18 and TRBJ2-7, with D hard to call. The CDR3 is 16 amino acids. Trimming shortened V by 2 bases and J by 1 base, and 15 bases separated the two germline ends. The germline gives CDR1 KGHSH, CDR2 LQKENI. The CDR3 spells CASSPRSQVNSYEQYF. The CDR3 DNA follows: TGTGCCAGCTCACCAAGAAGCCAGGTGAATTCCTACGAGCAGTACTTC. The full variable domain, completed using reference TRBV18 and TRBJ2-7, is NAGVMQNPRHLVRRRGQEARLRCSPMKGHSHVYWYRQLPEEGLKFMVYLQKENIIDESGMPKERFSAEFPKEGPSILRIQQVVRGDSAAYFCASSPRSQVNSYEQYFGPGTRLTVT.

The chain couples TRBV21-1 to TRBJ1-5; TRBD1 is the table's D call, not checked against the DNA. TRBV21-1 is annotated as a pseudogene. The CDR3 runs to 14 residues. The CDR3 protein is CASSISGRNQPQHF. CDR3 nucleotide sequence: TGTGCCAGCAGCATCTCAGGGCGCAATCAGCCCCAGCATTTT.

By sample fraction, this clone is medium-sized. The V and J genes are TRBV7-2 and TRBJ2-7, with 10 bases identical to TRBD2. V gave up 5 bases and J gave up 6 bases; unmatched junction bases: 4. In germline, CDR1 is SGHTA, CDR2 FQGNSA. There are 13 residues in the CDR3. The CDR3 DNA follows: TGTGCCAGCAGCGCGGGACTAGCGTCCGAGCAGTACTTC. As protein: CASSAGLASEQYF.

The rearrangement links TRBV5-4 to TRBJ1-2, with no clear D. The CDR3 totals 13 residues. V gave up 4 bases and J gave up 0 bases, with 7 bases separating them. Germline V gene sequence: CDR1 SGHNT, CDR2 YYREEE (reference sequence). This chain's CDR3 is CASSTPANYGYTF. The DNA of the CDR3 is TGTGCCAGCAGCACCCCAGCTAACTATGGCTACACCTTC.

The V and J genes are TRBV6-4 and TRBJ2-3; 10 bases agree with TRBD1. V shed 3 bases and J 1 base; nucleotides not matched to a gene: 4. CDR1 is MRHNA and CDR2 is SNTAGT in the germline V gene. The length of the CDR3 is 16 residues. The CDR3 sequence: CASSETGTGGTDTQYF. The DNA of the CDR3 is TGTGCCAGCAGTGAGACCGGGACAGGGGGCACAGATACGCAGTATTTT.